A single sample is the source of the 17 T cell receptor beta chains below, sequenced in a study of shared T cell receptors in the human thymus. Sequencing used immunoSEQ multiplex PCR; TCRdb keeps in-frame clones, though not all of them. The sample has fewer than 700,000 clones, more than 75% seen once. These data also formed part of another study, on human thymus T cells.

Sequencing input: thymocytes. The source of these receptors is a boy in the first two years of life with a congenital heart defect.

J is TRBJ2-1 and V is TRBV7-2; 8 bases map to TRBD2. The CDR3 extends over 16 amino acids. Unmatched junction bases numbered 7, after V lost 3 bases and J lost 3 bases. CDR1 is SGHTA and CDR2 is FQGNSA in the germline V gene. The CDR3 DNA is TGTGCCAGCAGCTTGGGTCAGCGGGAGTTCTACAATGAGCAGTTCTTC. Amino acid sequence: CASSLGQREFYNEQFF.

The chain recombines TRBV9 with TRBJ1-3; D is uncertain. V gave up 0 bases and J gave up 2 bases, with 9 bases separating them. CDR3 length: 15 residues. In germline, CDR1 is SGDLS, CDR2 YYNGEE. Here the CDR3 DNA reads TGTGCCAGCAGCGTAGACATCCAGGCTGGAAACACCATATATTTT. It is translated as CASSVDIQAGNTIYF.

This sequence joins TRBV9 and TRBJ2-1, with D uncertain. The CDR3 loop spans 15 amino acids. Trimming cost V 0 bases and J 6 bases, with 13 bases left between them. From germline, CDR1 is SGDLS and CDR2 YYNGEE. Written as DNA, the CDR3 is TGTGCCAGCAGCGTAGGAAGCATCACCCTCAATGAGCAGTTCTTC. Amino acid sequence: CASSVGSITLNEQFF.

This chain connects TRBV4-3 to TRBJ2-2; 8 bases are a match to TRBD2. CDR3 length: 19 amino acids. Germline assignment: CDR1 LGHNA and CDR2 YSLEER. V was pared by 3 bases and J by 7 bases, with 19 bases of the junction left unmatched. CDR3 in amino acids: CASSQVPTSVPLENGELFF. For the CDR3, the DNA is TGCGCCAGCAGCCAGGTTCCGACTAGCGTGCCCCTCGAGAACGGGGAGCTGTTTTTT.

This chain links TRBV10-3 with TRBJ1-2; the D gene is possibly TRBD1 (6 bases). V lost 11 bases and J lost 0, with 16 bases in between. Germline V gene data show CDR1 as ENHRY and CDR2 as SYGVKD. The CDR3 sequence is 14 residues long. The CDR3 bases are TGTGCCGTACACCCCGGACAGTCTAACTATGGCTACACCTTC. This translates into CAVHPGQSNYGYTF.

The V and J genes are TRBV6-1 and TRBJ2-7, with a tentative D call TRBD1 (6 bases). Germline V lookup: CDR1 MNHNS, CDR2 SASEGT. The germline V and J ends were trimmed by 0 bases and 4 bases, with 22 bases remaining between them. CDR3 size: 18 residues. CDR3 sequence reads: CASSEAHFIGGEGYEQYF. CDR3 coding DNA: TGTGCCAGCAGTGAAGCGCATTTCATAGGGGGAGAGGGTTACGAGCAGTACTTC.

The CDR3 sequence is CASSLVRGDQSYEQYF. The CDR3 DNA follows: TGTGCCAGCAGCTTAGTACGGGGAGACCAATCCTACGAGCAGTACTTC. The genes are TRBV11-2 and TRBJ2-7; D may be TRBD2 (5 bases). Trimming took 1 base from V and 1 from J, leaving 14 bases between them. This CDR3 is built from 16 residues. Germline V gives CDR1 SGHAT, CDR2 FQNNGV.

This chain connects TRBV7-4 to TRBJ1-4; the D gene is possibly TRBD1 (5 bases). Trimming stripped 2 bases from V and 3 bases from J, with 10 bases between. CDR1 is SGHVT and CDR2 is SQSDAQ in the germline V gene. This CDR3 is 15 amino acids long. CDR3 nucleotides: TGTGCCAGCAGCTTACAAGCAGGGTCTAATGAAAAACTGTTTTTT. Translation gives CASSLQAGSNEKLFF.

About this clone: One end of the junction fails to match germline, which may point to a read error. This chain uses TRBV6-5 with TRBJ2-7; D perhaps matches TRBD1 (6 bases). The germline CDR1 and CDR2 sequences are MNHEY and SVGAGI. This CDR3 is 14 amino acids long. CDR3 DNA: TGTGTCAGCGGCGTGACGAAGGGGGCCTACGAGCAGTACTTC. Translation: CVSGVTKGAYEQYF.

CDR3 sequence reads: CASSRSGVSYNEQFF. The CDR3 nucleotides are TGTGCCAGCAGCCGTAGCGGGGTCTCCTACAATGAGCAGTTCTTC. The chain joins TRBV28 to TRBJ2-1, with 8 positions matching TRBD2. The CDR3 is made up of 15 amino acids. V gave up 6 bases and J gave up 0 bases; unmatched junction bases: 4. In germline, CDR1 is MDHEN, CDR2 SYDVKM.

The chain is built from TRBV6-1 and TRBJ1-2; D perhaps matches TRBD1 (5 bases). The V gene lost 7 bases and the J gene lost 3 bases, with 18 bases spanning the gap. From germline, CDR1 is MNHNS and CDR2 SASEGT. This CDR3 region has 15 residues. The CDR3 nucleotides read TGTGCCAGCAATACTCAACAGGTTACCCACTATGGCTACACCTTC. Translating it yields CASNTQQVTHYGYTF.

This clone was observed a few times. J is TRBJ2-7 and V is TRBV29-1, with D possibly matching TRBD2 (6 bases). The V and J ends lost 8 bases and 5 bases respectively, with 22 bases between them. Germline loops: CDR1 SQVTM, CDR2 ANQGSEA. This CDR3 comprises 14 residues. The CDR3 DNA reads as TGCAGCTTCCTCCCGGGAGCGGCGTCCAACGAGCAGTACTTC. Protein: CSFLPGAASNEQYF.

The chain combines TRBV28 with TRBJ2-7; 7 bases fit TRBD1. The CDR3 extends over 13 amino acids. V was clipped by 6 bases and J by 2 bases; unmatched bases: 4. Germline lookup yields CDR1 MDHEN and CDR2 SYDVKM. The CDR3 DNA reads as TGTGCCAGCAGCGAAGGGGGCGCCTACGAGCAGTACTTC. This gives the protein CASSEGGAYEQYF.

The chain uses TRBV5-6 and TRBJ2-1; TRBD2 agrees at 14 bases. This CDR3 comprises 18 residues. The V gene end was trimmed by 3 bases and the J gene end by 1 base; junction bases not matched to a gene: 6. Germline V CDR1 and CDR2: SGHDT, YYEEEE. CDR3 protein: CASSSGLAGGVSYNEQFF. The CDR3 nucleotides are TGTGCCAGCAGCTCTGGACTAGCGGGAGGAGTGTCCTACAATGAGCAGTTCTTC.

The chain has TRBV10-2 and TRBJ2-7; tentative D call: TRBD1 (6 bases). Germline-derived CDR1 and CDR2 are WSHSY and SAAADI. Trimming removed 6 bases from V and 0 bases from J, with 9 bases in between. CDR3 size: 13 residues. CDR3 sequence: CASSRGPSYEQYF. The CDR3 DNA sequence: TGCGCCAGCAGCAGGGGTCCCTCCTACGAGCAGTACTTC.

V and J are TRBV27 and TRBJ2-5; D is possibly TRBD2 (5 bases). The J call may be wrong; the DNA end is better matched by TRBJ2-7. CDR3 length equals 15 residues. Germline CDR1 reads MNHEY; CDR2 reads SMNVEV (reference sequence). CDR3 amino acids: CASSLSPRAAYEQYF. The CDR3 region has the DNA TGTGCCAGCAGTTTATCGCCGCGGGCTGCCTACGAGCAGTACTTC.

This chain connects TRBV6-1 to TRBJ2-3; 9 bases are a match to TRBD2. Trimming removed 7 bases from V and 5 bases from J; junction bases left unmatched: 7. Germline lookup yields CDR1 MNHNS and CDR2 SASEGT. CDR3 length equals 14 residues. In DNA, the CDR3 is TGTGCCAGCAATTGGCGGGAGGGGGGAGATACGCAGTATTTT. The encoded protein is CASNWREGGDTQYF.